The 30 T cell receptor beta chains in this list originate from one sample, sequenced in a study of T cells after yellow fever vaccination. TCRdb re-analysed the 5' RACE reads in MiXCR, keeping a single row per CDR3 protein. The sample lists 110,000 or so distinct CDR3 sequences, more than 5.5% occurring once. Sequencing was performed on CD4+ T cells sorted from PBMCs, taken more than 40 days after the first yellow fever vaccination. These receptors came from a man between 18 and 35 years old who received the YFV17D yellow fever vaccine.

This clonotype was seen repeatedly, ten times or more. The chain recombines TRBV29-1 with TRBJ1-1; tentatively, D is TRBD1 (6 bases). V was shortened by 1 base and J by 0 bases, with 9 bases between the two germline ends. CDR1 is SQVTM and CDR2 is ANQGSEA in the germline V gene. The CDR3 totals 14 residues. CDR3 sequence: CSVEVGGMNTEAFF. CDR3 sequence (DNA): TGCAGCGTTGAAGTCGGGGGCATGAACACTGAAGCTTTCTTT.

This clonotype showed up many times. V gene TRBV20-1 combines with J gene TRBJ2-3; 7 nucleotides agree with TRBD2. V lost 2 bases, J lost 0 bases, and 5 bases stayed unmatched. Germline assignment: CDR1 DFQATT and CDR2 SNEGSKA (reference sequence). The CDR3 has 15 amino acids. Here the CDR3 reads CSARSWRESTDTQYF. The CDR3 DNA reads as TGCAGTGCTAGAAGCTGGCGGGAGAGCACAGATACGCAGTATTTT.

This clonotype was seen repeatedly, ten times or more. The chain carries TRBV24-1 and TRBJ2-2; no clear D. CDR3 length: 15 amino acids. Germline loops: CDR1 KGHDR, CDR2 SFDVKD. V was pared by 5 bases and J by 4 bases, with 13 bases between. The DNA for the CDR3 is TGTGCCACCAGTGGTGGTGGCGACGCCACCGGGGAGCTGTTTTTT. It yields the protein CATSGGGDATGELFF.

This clonotype was counted ten times or more. This rearrangement joins TRBV11-2 to TRBJ2-3; 7 nucleotides match TRBD2. V lost 3 bases to trimming and J lost 6 bases; unmatched junction nucleotides: 9. Germline V CDR1 and CDR2: SGHAT, FQNNGV. This CDR3 has 15 residues. CDR3 sequence reads: CASSFGGLGRDTQYF. The CDR3 nucleotides are TGTGCCAGCAGCTTCGGAGGACTAGGACGGGATACGCAGTATTTT.

This clonotype occurred many times. This rearrangement joins TRBV11-2 to TRBJ2-7, with 13 bases lining up with TRBD2. Germline assignment: CDR1 SGHAT and CDR2 FQNNGV. The CDR3 has 18 residues. The V and J ends lost 4 bases and 0 bases, in that order; junction bases with no gene match: 9. CDR3: CASSSPGLAGTNSYEQYF. DNA of the CDR3: TGTGCCAGCAGCTCGCCGGGACTAGCGGGGACGAACTCCTACGAGCAGTACTTC. Full variable domain (remainder filled in from reference TRBV11-2 and TRBJ2-7): EAGVAQSPRYKIIEKRQSVAFWCNPISGHATLYWYQQILGQGPKLLIQFQNNGVVDDSQLPKDRFSAERLKGVDSTLKIQPAKLEDSAVYLCASSSPGLAGTNSYEQYFGPGTRLTVT.

This clonotype was counted a few times. This chain joins TRBV29-1 and TRBJ1-3; 9 nucleotides line up with TRBD1. The trim removed 7 bases at V and 2 bases at J, leaving 3 bases unmatched. Germline V gene lookup returns CDR1 SQVTM and CDR2 ANQGSEA. This CDR3 spans 13 amino acids. CDR3 amino acids: CSAGDRAGNTIYF. The CDR3 DNA sequence: TGCAGCGCGGGGGACAGGGCTGGAAACACCATATATTTT.

This clonotype was counted ten times or more. The chain is built from TRBV5-6 and TRBJ2-4; the match to TRBD1 covers 9 bases. CDR1 is SGHDT and CDR2 is YYEEEE in the germline V gene. The CDR3 totals 13 residues. Germline trimming cut 2 bases from V and 9 bases from J; bases unmatched to any gene: 3. The CDR3 region has the DNA TGTGCCAGCAGCTTAAGGGACAGGGTCATTCAGTACTTC. Residues: CASSLRDRVIQYF.

This clonotype came up many times. The rearrangement links TRBV3-1 to TRBJ2-3; D is possibly TRBD1 (5 bases). There are 15 residues in the CDR3. Trimming left V 6 bases short and J 3 bases short, with 16 bases between. Germline values: CDR1 LGHDT, CDR2 YNNKEL (reference sequence). The CDR3 loop is CASSPTVGHTDTQYF. The CDR3 coding sequence is TGTGCCAGCAGTCCGACAGTGGGTCATACAGATACGCAGTATTTT.

The V gene is TRBV7-2, the J gene TRBJ2-3; TRBD2 matches 15 bases. V lost 4 bases and J lost 10; bases outside the gene matches: 9. CDR1 and CDR2 (germline): SGHTA, FQGNSA. This CDR3 has 16 residues. The CDR3 is CASSSMGLAGGVAQYF. Written as DNA, the CDR3 is TGTGCCAGCAGCTCGATGGGACTAGCGGGGGGTGTCGCGCAGTATTTT.

Turning to this clonotype: Possible read error: a much larger clone is one base away. The chain couples TRBV3-1 to TRBJ2-5, with D hard to call. Germline V CDR1 and CDR2: LGHDT, YNNKEL (reference sequence). CDR3 length: 15 amino acids. This CDR3 reads CASSQGLLYQEIQYF. The CDR3 bases are TGTGCCAGCAGCCAAGGGCTGCTGTACCAAGAGATCCAGTACTTC.

This clonotype was counted between two and nine times. The V gene is TRBV20-1, the J gene TRBJ2-5; a weak D match, TRBD2 (5 bases). V was cut by 3 bases and J by 1 base, with 15 bases left in between. Germline V CDR1 and CDR2: DFQATT, SNEGSKA (reference sequence). The CDR3 totals 15 residues. CDR3 nucleotide sequence: TGCAGTGCTAGGGGGAGCAGGAGGACCCAAGAGACCCAGTACTTC. Amino acids: CSARGSRRTQETQYF.

The J gene is TRBJ2-1, the V gene TRBV5-1; D is uncertain. The germline V and J ends were trimmed by 0 bases and 0 bases, with 7 bases remaining between them. The CDR3 has 15 residues. Germline V gene data show CDR1 as SGHRS and CDR2 as YFSETQ. In DNA, the CDR3 is TGCGCCAGCAGCTTGGTTTCATCCTCCTACAATGAGCAGTTCTTC. Its translation is CASSLVSSSYNEQFF.

Notes on this clonotype: This may arise from a read error, as a much more abundant clone is one base away. The chain couples TRBV5-6 to TRBJ2-6; D gene uncertain. The CDR3 has 15 amino acids. Germline loops: CDR1 SGHDT, CDR2 YYEEEE. CDR3 DNA: TGTGCCAGCAGCTTGGAACTCTCTGGGGACAACGTCCTGACTTTC. This codes for CASSLELSGDNVLTF.

This clonotype was counted only a few times. The chain recombines TRBV12-3 or TRBV12-4 with TRBJ2-7; the D gene is possibly TRBD2 (6 bases). CDR3 length equals 15 residues. Trimming pared 1 base from V and 4 bases from J, leaving 14 bases between. This CDR3 reads CASSLEAGGGYEQYV. CDR3 in DNA: TGTGCCAGCAGTTTAGAGGCCGGGGGTGGGTACGAGCAGTACGTC.

This clonotype was detected ten times or more. The chain links TRBV7-2 to TRBJ1-5; 7 positions match TRBD1. This CDR3 region has 15 residues. Germline CDR1 SGHTA, CDR2 FQGNSA. The V gene end was trimmed by 5 bases and the J gene end by 0 bases; junction bases not matched to a gene: 4. DNA for the CDR3: TGTGCCAGCAGCCCCCAGGGGGATAGCAATCAGCCCCAGCATTTT. Translation: CASSPQGDSNQPQHF.

This clonotype was seen at least ten times. The V gene is TRBV6-5, the J gene TRBJ2-1; D might be TRBD2 (6 bases). The length of the CDR3 is 13 residues. V shed 8 bases and J shed 4 bases, with 12 bases lying between them. In germline, CDR1 is MNHEY, CDR2 SVGAGI. For the CDR3, the DNA is TGTGCCAGCCAACAGGACTATTACAATGAGCAGTTCTTC. Amino acid sequence: CASQQDYYNEQFF.

The genes are TRBV19 and TRBJ2-6; D might be TRBD1 or TRBD2, each matching 5 bases. The CDR3 consists of 15 residues. CDR1 is LNHDA and CDR2 is SQIVND in the germline V gene (reference sequence). The germline V and J ends were trimmed by 1 base and 4 bases, with 8 bases remaining between them. The CDR3, as DNA: TGTGCCAGTAGTATAGGTGGGGACGGGGCCAACGTCCTGACTTTC. The encoded protein is CASSIGGDGANVLTF.

For this clonotype: A read error is possible here, since a much larger clone lies one base away. This chain uses TRBV4-3 with TRBJ1-4, with D perhaps matching TRBD1 (5 bases). Germline CDR1 and CDR2: LGHNA and YSLEER. The CDR3 consists of 15 residues. The V end lost 0 bases, the J end lost 5 bases, and 10 bases lay between the germline ends. CDR3 DNA sequence: TGCGCCAGCAGCCAAGATCGGGGCTTCAATGAAAAACTGTTTTTT. Amino acids: CASSQDRGFNEKLFF.

This clonotype was detected ten times or more. J is TRBJ1-5 and V is TRBV12-3 or TRBV12-4; TRBD1 matches 7 bases. The CDR3 length is 18 residues. V lost 1 base, J lost 3 bases, and 12 bases stayed unmatched. CDR3 nucleotide sequence: TGTGCCAGCAGTTTAGACAGGGGCGGTGAAGGGCCCAATCAGCCCCAGCATTTT. This codes for CASSLDRGGEGPNQPQHF.

This clonotype was seen many times. This chain links TRBV6-5 with TRBJ2-5, with D possibly being TRBD1 or TRBD2 (5 bases each). Trimming cost V 2 bases and J 13 bases, with 20 bases left between them. CDR1 is MNHEY, CDR2 SVGAGI, per germline. The CDR3 covers 14 residues. The CDR3 loop reads CASSYGTPPAAVYF. The CDR3 nucleotides are TGTGCCAGCAGTTACGGGACCCCACCGGCCGCGGTGTACTTC.

In this sample, this clonotype turned up many times. This sequence joins TRBV19 and TRBJ2-3; the D is unclear. The CDR3 sequence is 13 residues long. Per the germline V gene, CDR1 is LNHDA and CDR2 is SQIVND (reference sequence). V lost 3 bases to trimming and J lost 5 bases, with 9 bases between them. CDR3 protein: CASSISVEDTQYF. The CDR3 DNA reads TGTGCCAGTAGTATTTCCGTGGAAGATACGCAGTATTTT.

This clonotype was seen repeatedly, ten times or more. The rearrangement links TRBV4-3 to TRBJ2-2, with TRBD2 matching over 12 bases. Germline CDR1 reads LGHNA; CDR2 reads YSLEER. The CDR3 extends over 17 amino acids. V lost 4 bases to trimming and J lost 5 bases; unmatched junction nucleotides: 8. CDR3 amino acids: CASSLQSGLAGTGELFF. As DNA, the CDR3 is TGCGCCAGCAGCCTCCAGTCAGGACTAGCGGGAACCGGGGAGCTGTTTTTT.

This clonotype was found many times. This chain connects TRBV20-1 to TRBJ2-3; D is unresolved. The CDR3 is made up of 12 amino acids. The germline V gene encodes CDR1 DFQATT and CDR2 SNEGSKA (reference sequence). V was shortened by 6 bases and J by 3 bases, with 10 bases between the two germline ends. The chain's CDR3 is CSATERTDTQYF. The CDR3 DNA reads TGCAGTGCAACCGAGAGAACAGATACGCAGTATTTT.

This clonotype has a count of ten or more. The chain recombines TRBV10-3 with TRBJ2-7; D is possibly TRBD1 (6 bases). V dropped 3 bases and J dropped 5 bases, with 11 bases sitting between them. The CDR3 has 13 amino acids. The germline gives CDR1 ENHRY, CDR2 SYGVKD. CDR3 region: CAISDSGVNEQYF. The CDR3 DNA reads as TGTGCCATCAGTGATTCAGGGGTCAACGAGCAGTACTTC.

This clonotype appeared a few times. The chain couples TRBV20-1 to TRBJ1-1; D is undetermined. Germline CDR1 DFQATT, CDR2 SNEGSKA (reference sequence). The CDR3 has 15 residues. Trimming took off 2 bases at V and 0 bases at J, with 13 bases between the two ends. CDR3 bases: TGCAGTGCTAGACCACCGGAGCGGATGAACACTGAAGCTTTCTTT. Translated, it gives CSARPPERMNTEAFF.

This clonotype has ten or more counts. The J gene is TRBJ1-1, the V gene TRBV5-1, with 9 bases identical to TRBD1. With V trimmed by 4 bases and J by 7 bases, 8 bases remained unmatched. CDR1 and CDR2 from the germline V gene are SGHRS and YFSETQ. This CDR3 is 14 amino acids long. DNA for the CDR3: TGCGCCAGCAGCCGGGGACAGGGAATAGGTGAAGCTTTCTTT. Its protein product is CASSRGQGIGEAFF.

This clonotype was found many times. The chain has TRBV5-4 and TRBJ2-1; TRBD2 aligns across 9 bases. After removal of 2 bases from V and 1 base from J, the junction contained 7 bases not matched to a gene. The germline V gene has CDR1 SGHNT and CDR2 YYREEE (reference sequence). There are 17 residues in the CDR3. The CDR3 DNA is TGTGCCAGCAGCTTAGAGAGCGGGGGGCCTTCCTACAATGAGCAGTTCTTC. Translation: CASSLESGGPSYNEQFF.

Concerning this clonotype itself: A much larger clone lies a single base off, so this may be a read error. The rearrangement links TRBV23-1 to TRBJ2-3; 8 bases align to TRBD1. TRBV23-1 is labeled an ORF, and its function is uncertain. CDR3 length: 19 residues. As DNA, the CDR3 is TGCGCCAGCCGTCAATCGTTCATTGGGAGACAGGGGAAGACAGATACGCAGTATTTT. Its translation: CASRQSFIGRQGKTDTQYF.

This clonotype was detected ten times or more. The chain couples TRBV3-1 to TRBJ2-1, with TRBD2 matching over 8 bases. The germline CDR1 and CDR2 sequences are LGHDT and YNNKEL (reference sequence). V was clipped by 4 bases and J by 0 bases; unmatched bases: 5. There are 16 residues in the CDR3. CDR3 residues: CASSPGGASSYNEQFF. The CDR3 DNA reads TGTGCCAGCAGCCCCGGGGGGGCGAGCTCCTACAATGAGCAGTTCTTC.

This clonotype was detected ten times or more. CDR3 in amino acids: CASDPRGQNSYNEQFF. The CDR3, as DNA: TGTGCCAGCGACCCAAGGGGACAGAACTCCTACAATGAGCAGTTCTTC. The chain has TRBV6-2 or TRBV6-3 and TRBJ2-1; 7 bases fit TRBD1. Germline V gene lookup returns CDR1 MNHEY and CDR2 SVGEGT. Trimming removed 8 bases from V and 0 bases from J; junction bases left unmatched: 10. The CDR3 covers 16 residues.